Listed below are T cell receptor beta chains from one sample, sequenced in a study of blood T cell repertoires in COVID-19. Clones were read by immunoSEQ multiplex PCR, and TCRdb kept only the in-frame ones, dropping some. The sample holds more than 350,000 clones; about 89% are singletons and the top ten take about 3%. Sequenced: peripheral blood. These receptors all stem from a woman in her thirties with COVID-19, enrolled during active disease. Each CDR3 is given with its conserved first and last residue. A D gene is named only where the DNA matches it firmly. Some rows have no size entry. The others give once, few or many, or a class for an expanded clone.

TRBJ1-5	.	.	TRBV19	CASSFSGQTYSNQPQHF	TGTGCCAGTAGCTTTTCCGGACAGACTTATAGCAATCAGCCCCAGCATTTT
TRBJ1-1	TRBD1	.	TRBV28	CASSPNRGRNTEAFF	TGTGCCAGCAGTCCAAACAGGGGGAGGAACACTGAAGCTTTCTTT
TRBJ2-4	.	.	TRBV11-2	CASSLAPTADIQYF	TGTGCCAGCAGCTTAGCACCGACCGCGGACATTCAGTACTTC
TRBJ2-2	TRBD2	.	TRBV7-8	CASSLTAGGPGTGELFF	TGTGCCAGCAGCCTAACGGCGGGAGGGCCCGGCACCGGGGAGCTGTTTTTT
TRBJ1-2	.	.	TRBV12-3/TRBV12-4	CASSLEAVYGYTF	TGTGCCAGCAGTTTAGAGGCGGTATATGGCTACACCTTC
TRBJ1-1	.	.	TRBV4-3	CASSQGHSNTEAFF	TGCGCCAGCAGCCAAGGGCATTCTAACACTGAAGCTTTCTTT
TRBJ1-3	TRBD1	.	TRBV28	CASQGDSSGNTIYF	TGTGCCAGTCAGGGGGACAGCTCTGGAAACACCATATATTTT
TRBJ1-6	TRBD1	.	TRBV7-9	CASSPTRDRVGRDSPLHF	TGTGCCAGCAGCCCGACCCGGGACAGGGTGGGACGTGATTCACCCCTCCACTTT
TRBJ2-3	TRBD1	.	TRBV24-1	CATSSSGQTGVGDTQYF	TGTGCCACCAGCAGCTCCGGACAGACAGGGGTTGGAGATACGCAGTATTTT
TRBJ1-2	TRBD1	few	TRBV30	CAWSPPGQGAYGYTF	TGTGCCTGGAGTCCACCGGGACAGGGGGCCTATGGCTACACCTTC
TRBJ2-1	TRBD2	.	TRBV11-2	CASSLDLGTDLAGVNEQFF	TGTGCCAGCAGCTTAGATCTGGGTACAGACCTAGCGGGAGTCAATGAGCAGTTCTTC
TRBJ2-3	TRBD2	.	TRBV14	CASSQALAVALSDTQYF	TGTGCCAGCAGCCAAGCGCTAGCGGTAGCGTTATCGGATACGCAGTATTTT
TRBJ2-7	.	few	TRBV6-5	CASSSRGQYF	TGTGCCAGCAGTTCCAGGGGGCAGTACTTC
TRBJ2-5	TRBD2	.	TRBV19	CASSIFSGRAGETQYF	TGTGCCAGTAGTATCTTTAGCGGGAGGGCCGGGGAGACCCAGTACTTC
TRBJ1-1	.	.	TRBV18	CASSPEVLSEAFF	TGTGCCAGCTCACCAGAGGTTTTGAGTGAAGCTTTCTTT
TRBJ2-2	TRBD1	.	TRBV15	CATKPGQGYPGELFF	TGTGCCACCAAACCGGGACAGGGGTACCCCGGGGAGCTGTTTTTT
TRBJ2-1	TRBD1	.	TRBV27	CASSRPTGDEQFF	TGTGCCAGCAGCCGACCGACAGGGGATGAGCAGTTCTTC
TRBJ1-5	.	.	TRBV19	CASSIAGQPQHF	TGTGCCAGTAGTATAGCGGGGCAGCCCCAGCATTTT
TRBJ1-2	.	.	TRBV6-5	CASSYSQSGGAYGYTF	TGTGCCAGCAGTTACTCTCAGAGCGGGGGTGCGTATGGCTACACCTTC
TRBJ1-6	TRBD1	.	TRBV29-1	CSGSTGGDSPLHF	TGCAGCGGTTCGACAGGGGGCGATTCACCCCTCCACTTT
TRBJ2-1	.	.	TRBV6-1	CASSDGPSNEQFF	TGTGCCAGCAGTGATGGGCCCTCCAATGAGCAGTTCTTC
TRBJ2-3	TRBD2	.	TRBV7-6	CASSSYAGGTDTQYF	TGTGCCAGCAGCTCGTACGCGGGAGGTACAGATACGCAGTATTTT
TRBJ2-1	TRBD2	.	TRBV7-7	CASSSGLAEYNEQFF	TGTGCTAGCAGCTCGGGACTAGCGGAGTACAATGAGCAGTTCTTC
TRBJ2-1	.	.	TRBV5-6	CASSLRNEQFF	TGTGCCAGCAGCCTCCGGAATGAGCAGTTCTTC
TRBJ1-1	TRBD1	.	TRBV5-1	CASSSTGTGNTEAFF	TGCGCCAGCAGCTCAACCGGGACAGGTAACACTGAAGCTTTCTTT
TRBJ2-3	.	.	TRBV14	CASSQDKQGPDTQYF	TGTGCCAGCAGCCAAGATAAGCAGGGGCCAGATACGCAGTATTTT
TRBJ1-6	TRBD1	.	TRBV27	CASSSRGQGSPLHF	TGTGCCAGCAGTTCCAGGGGGCAAGGTTCACCCCTCCACTTT
TRBJ2-3	TRBD1	.	TRBV5-1	CASSLAAGGITDTQYF	TGCGCCAGCAGCTTGGCCGCAGGGGGCATCACAGATACGCAGTATTTT
TRBJ2-2	TRBD2	.	TRBV28	CASSLWGRLAGTNTGELFF	TGTGCCAGCAGTTTATGGGGGAGACTAGCGGGGACGAACACCGGGGAGCTGTTTTTT
TRBJ2-1	.	once	TRBV12-3/TRBV12-4	CASSPAYNEQFF	TGTGCCAGCAGTCCCGCCTACAATGAGCAGTTCTTC
TRBJ2-7	TRBD1	many	TRBV5-1	CASSAGSSQLGQGAGEQYF	TGCGCCAGCAGCGCGGGAAGTAGTCAGCTCGGGCAGGGGGCGGGAGAGCAGTACTTC
TRBJ1-6	.	.	TRBV13	CASSLGRGVSPLHF	TGTGCCAGCAGCTTAGGCCGGGGGGTTTCACCCCTCCACTTT
TRBJ2-6	.	.	TRBV29-1	CSVEGGVDGANVLTF	TGCAGCGTTGAAGGCGGGGTCGACGGGGCCAACGTCCTGACTTTC
TRBJ1-1	TRBD1	.	TRBV7-2	CASSLGQHTEAFF	TGTGCCAGCAGTTTGGGACAGCACACTGAAGCTTTCTTT
TRBJ2-6	TRBD1	.	TRBV5-1	CASSPSVTGAGANVLTF	TGCGCCAGCAGCCCAAGCGTAACAGGGGCTGGGGCCAACGTCCTGACTTTC
TRBJ1-2	TRBD1	.	TRBV6-4	CASSETWGQVPFGYTF	TGTGCCAGCAGTGAAACATGGGGACAGGTCCCTTTTGGCTACACCTTC
TRBJ2-7	TRBD1	.	TRBV9	CASSVRSGQGYEQYF	TGTGCCAGCAGCGTGAGAAGCGGACAGGGGTACGAGCAGTACTTC
TRBJ2-1	TRBD2	.	TRBV9	CASSAFSGRNEQFF	TGTGCCAGCAGCGCTTTCAGCGGGAGGAATGAGCAGTTCTTC
TRBJ1-5	.	.	TRBV6-1	CASSDFGRGGNQPQHF	TGTGCCAGCAGTGACTTCGGGCGGGGGGGCAATCAGCCCCAGCATTTT
TRBJ1-1	.	.	TRBV5-1	CASSLQLRSTEAFF	TGCGCCAGCAGCTTGCAGTTGAGGAGCACTGAAGCTTTCTTT